The clone carrying this TCR beta chain was counted at least ten times. Its cognate antigen is unknown. This sample's TCRbeta library carried unique molecular identifier barcodes. TCRdb called the PCR reads again in MiXCR, with one record for every CDR3 protein. In the table there are about 580,000 distinct CDR3 sequences, 23% of which are singletons. This record comes from a study of T-cell reconstitution after alpha-beta-depleted transplantation in children. Study-wide results and caveats: For some patients, TCRbeta diversity was high at day 60 because of recipient T cells and thymic progenitors that survived. Reportedly, roughly two months post-transplant, alpha-beta T cells arose from several hundred expanded graft clones.

Germline CDR1 is KGHSH and CDR2 is LQKENI. The V end lost 5 bases, the J end lost 0 bases, and 10 bases lay between the germline ends. The CDR3 consists of 15 residues. The J gene is TRBJ2-2, the V gene TRBV18; D is tentatively TRBD1 or TRBD2 (5 bases each). This material consisted of PBMCs, mostly from graft donor cells, taken 360 days after TCRalphabeta/CD19-depleted stem cell transplant. The sequence derives from a boy under two years old who had a stem cell transplant for acute myeloid leukemia, so the T cells may come from the graft donor. CDR3 DNA sequence: TGTGCCAGCTCAGGGGACGGAGCGAACACCGGGGAGCTGTTTTTT. It yields the protein CASSGDGANTGELFF.